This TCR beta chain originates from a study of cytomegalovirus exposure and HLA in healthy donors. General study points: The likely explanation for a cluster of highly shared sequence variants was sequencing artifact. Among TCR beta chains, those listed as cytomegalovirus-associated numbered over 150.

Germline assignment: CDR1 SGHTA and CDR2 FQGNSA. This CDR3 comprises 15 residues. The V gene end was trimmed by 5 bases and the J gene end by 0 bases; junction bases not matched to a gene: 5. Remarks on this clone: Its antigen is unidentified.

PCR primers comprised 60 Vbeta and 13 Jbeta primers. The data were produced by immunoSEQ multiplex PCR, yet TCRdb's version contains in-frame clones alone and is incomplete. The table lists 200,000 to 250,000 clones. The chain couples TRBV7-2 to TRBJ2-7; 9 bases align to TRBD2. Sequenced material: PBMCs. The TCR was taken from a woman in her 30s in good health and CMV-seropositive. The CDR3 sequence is CASSLLAGTSYEQYF. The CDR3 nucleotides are TGTGCCAGCAGCCTCCTAGCGGGAACCTCCTACGAGCAGTACTTC.